The subject of this entry is one T cell receptor (beta chain). Its specificity is not known. A single record per CDR3 protein comes from TCRdb applying MiXCR to the RACE reads. The sample yields about 80,000 distinct CDR3 sequences, around 13% seen once. The record originates from a study of human T cells and chemical hapten exposure. In germline, CDR1 is SGHNT, CDR2 YYREEE (reference sequence). The CDR3 consists of 16 residues. The J segment lost 2 bases and the V segment lost 4 bases, leaving 8 bases of the junction unmatched. The time point here: pre-sensitization, week 0. Treatment defined: therapeutic diphenylcyclopropenone sensitization with weekly scalp DPC. Study-wide findings and caveats: The study found that DPC sensitization did not change TCRs above 1 in 1000 frequency.

This clonotype originated in a woman between 50 and 59 years old with alopecia areata. Some clones in this sample may be carry-over from other donors' samples. This chain connects TRBV5-4 to TRBJ2-1; 8 nucleotides agree with TRBD2. Here the sequenced sample was whole blood, taken in connection with sensitization to the hapten diphenylcyclopropenone (DPC). CDR3 in DNA: TGTGCCAGCAGCCCCAAGCGGGAGCCGGCCTACAATGAGCAGTTCTTC. It specifies CASSPKREPAYNEQFF. The whole variable domain, filled in from reference TRBV5-4 and TRBJ2-1, reads ETGVTQSPTHLIKTRGQQVTLRCSSQSGHNTVSWYQQALGQGPQFIFQYYREEENGRGNFPPRFSGLQFPNYSSELNVNALELDDSALYLCASSPKREPAYNEQFFGPGTRLTVL.